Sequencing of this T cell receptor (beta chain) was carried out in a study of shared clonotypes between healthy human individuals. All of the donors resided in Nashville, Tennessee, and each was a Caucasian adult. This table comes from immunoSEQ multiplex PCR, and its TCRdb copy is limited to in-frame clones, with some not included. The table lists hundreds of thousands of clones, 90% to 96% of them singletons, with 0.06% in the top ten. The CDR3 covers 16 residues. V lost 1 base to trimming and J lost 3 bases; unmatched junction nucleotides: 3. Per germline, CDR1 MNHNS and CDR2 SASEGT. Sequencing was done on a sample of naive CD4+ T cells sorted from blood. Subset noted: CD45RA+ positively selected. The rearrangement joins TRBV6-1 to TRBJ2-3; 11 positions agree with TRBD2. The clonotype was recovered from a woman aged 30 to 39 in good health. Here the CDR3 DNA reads TGTGCCAGCAGTGAAGGGCTAGCGGGAGGAACAGATACGCAGTATTTT. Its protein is CASSEGLAGGTDTQYF.